The 32 T cell receptor beta chains given below trace back to one sample, sequenced in a study of T cell responses to AZD1222 COVID-19 vaccine. Sequencing was performed with immunoSEQ multiplex PCR; in TCRdb, only in-frame clones are kept and a portion is missing. The repertoire holds about 170,000 clones, with approximately 90% as singletons. The sequencing here drew on peripheral blood, taken on day 0 of AZD1222 vaccination. These receptors all stem from an adult in good health.

This CDR3 is CASSLGQGTYYGYTF. In nucleotides, the CDR3 is TGTGCCAGCAGCTTAGGACAGGGTACCTACTATGGCTACACCTTC. The gene calls are TRBV13 and TRBJ1-2; D is possibly TRBD1 (6 bases). The CDR3 contains 15 residues. From germline, CDR1 is PRHDT and CDR2 FYEKMQ (reference sequence). Trimming cost V 0 bases and J 3 bases, with 11 bases left between them. Drawing the rest from reference TRBV13 and TRBJ1-2, the complete variable domain is AAGVIQSPRHLIKEKRETATLKCYPIPRHDTVYWYQQGPGQDPQFLISFYEKMQSDKGSIPDRFSAQQFSDYHSELNMSSLELGDSALYFCASSLGQGTYYGYTFGSGTRLTVV.

The chain combines TRBV7-2 with TRBJ2-2; 9 positions match TRBD2. V lost 3 bases to trimming and J lost 5 bases; unmatched junction nucleotides: 4. CDR1 is SGHTA, CDR2 FQGNSA, per germline. The CDR3 contains 15 residues. CDR3 region: CASSLKRGDTGELFF. Written as DNA, the CDR3 is TGTGCCAGCAGCTTGAAGCGGGGGGATACCGGGGAGCTGTTTTTT.

A single count supports this clone. Compared with germline, one end of the junction differs, possibly owing to a read error. The V call is TRBV6-1, the J call TRBJ1-2; TRBD1 is a possible D gene (5 bases). This CDR3 region has 14 residues. CDR1 and CDR2 from the germline V gene are MNHNS and SASEGT. Here the CDR3 reads CASREGAADYGYTF. The CDR3 bases are TGTGCCAGCAGGGAAGGGGCTGCTGACTATGGCTACACCTTC.

The chain carries TRBV4-1 and TRBJ1-6, with 11 bases fitting TRBD1. The CDR3 covers 14 residues. Germline loops: CDR1 MGHRA, CDR2 YSYEKL. The ends lost 4 bases at V and 9 bases at J; junction bases unmatched: 2. In nucleotides, the CDR3 is TGCGCCAGCAGCCCTGGGACAGGGGGTTCACCCCTCCACTTT. It yields the protein CASSPGTGGSPLHF.

The chain employs TRBV11-1 and TRBJ1-1; weak D call: TRBD1 (5 bases). Trimming removed 4 bases from V and 3 bases from J, with 9 bases in between. There are 13 residues in the CDR3. Per germline, CDR1 SGHAT and CDR2 FQDESV (reference sequence). CDR3: CASSSRDDTEAFF. CDR3 bases: TGTGCCAGCAGCTCCCGGGACGACACTGAAGCTTTCTTT.

The chain joins TRBV6-6 to TRBJ2-2; D assignment may be TRBD1 or TRBD2 (5 bases each). Germline V gene lookup returns CDR1 MNHNY and CDR2 SVGAGI (reference sequence). Trimming pared 8 bases from V and 1 base from J, leaving 17 bases between. This CDR3 is 16 amino acids long. CDR3 in DNA: TGTGCCAGCTGCGGGTCGGGGCAGTTGAACACCGGGGAGCTGTTTTTT. Translation: CASCGSGQLNTGELFF.

For the CDR3, the DNA is TGTGCCAGCAGCTACTCGGCCAGCCCTAGCACAGATACGCAGTATTTT. This sequence encodes CASSYSASPSTDTQYF. The chain recombines TRBV5-4 with TRBJ2-3; D remains unclear. The CDR3 runs 16 residues. Between the trimmed V and J ends, which lost 3 bases and 0 bases, there was a span of 14 bases. Per the germline V gene, CDR1 is SGHNT and CDR2 is YYREEE (reference sequence). The whole variable domain, filled in from reference TRBV5-4 and TRBJ2-3, reads ETGVTQSPTHLIKTRGQQVTLRCSSQSGHNTVSWYQQALGQGPQFIFQYYREEENGRGNFPPRFSGLQFPNYSSELNVNALELDDSALYLCASSYSASPSTDTQYFGPGTRLTVL.

This rearrangement joins TRBV12-3 or TRBV12-4 to TRBJ2-7; TRBD2 matches 8 bases. The CDR3 runs to 13 residues. Unmatched junction bases numbered 5, after V lost 8 bases and J lost 2 bases. The CDR3 region has the DNA TGTGCCAGCGGGGCGGGGGGACCCTACGAGCAGTACTTC. Translation gives CASGAGGPYEQYF.

V usage is TRBV4-2 and J usage is TRBJ2-3; 7 nucleotides agree with TRBD1. V shed 2 bases, J shed 2 bases, and the junction held 10 bases outside the gene matches. Per the germline V gene, CDR1 is LGHNA and CDR2 is YNFKEQ. CDR3 length: 17 residues. CDR3: CASSQSTGIGDTDTQYF. CDR3 in DNA: TGTGCCAGCAGCCAATCGACAGGGATAGGCGACACAGATACGCAGTATTTT.

The V call is TRBV7-3, the J call TRBJ2-5; D is unresolved. The germline V gene has CDR1 SGHTA and CDR2 FQGTGA. Trimming removed 5 bases from V and 2 bases from J, with 12 bases in between. This CDR3 is 14 amino acids long. CDR3 in amino acids: CASSMIGFQETQYF. CDR3 coding DNA: TGTGCCAGCAGCATGATAGGATTTCAAGAGACCCAGTACTTC.

The chain uses TRBV18 and TRBJ2-5; 7 bases align to TRBD2. This CDR3 has 16 residues. Germline values: CDR1 KGHSH, CDR2 LQKENI. The J segment lost 3 bases and the V segment lost 0 bases, leaving 7 bases of the junction unmatched. CDR3 sequence (DNA): TGTGCCAGCTCACCACCGGGGCAGCGGGGAGAAGAGACCCAGTACTTC. Protein: CASSPPGQRGEETQYF. Together with reference TRBV18 and TRBJ2-5, the CDR3 gives the full variable domain: NAGVMQNPRHLVRRRGQEARLRCSPMKGHSHVYWYRQLPEEGLKFMVYLQKENIIDESGMPKERFSAEFPKEGPSILRIQQVVRGDSAAYFCASSPPGQRGEETQYFGPGTRLLVL.

The V gene is TRBV6-5, the J gene TRBJ2-7; 9 nucleotides align to TRBD1. The CDR3 loop spans 15 amino acids. CDR1 and CDR2 (germline): MNHEY, SVGAGI. V shed 7 bases, J shed 6 bases, and the junction held 13 bases outside the gene matches. The CDR3 DNA reads as TGTGCCAGCATGACAACGGGACAGGGTATTGCCGAGCAGTACTTC. This gives the protein CASMTTGQGIAEQYF.

This clone was counted only a few times. The DNA for the CDR3 is TGTGCCAGCAGTGAACGAGTGGGACTAGCGGGCCACGAGCAGTACTTC. It codes for CASSERVGLAGHEQYF. V is TRBV6-1 and J is TRBJ2-7; the match to TRBD2 covers 12 bases. There are 16 residues in the CDR3. Per the germline V gene, CDR1 is MNHNS and CDR2 is SASEGT. Trimming at V came to 2 bases and at J to 5 bases, leaving 7 bases not matched to a gene.

Of note for this clone: The CDR3 does not end in the conserved phenylalanine or tryptophan, so this is likely a read error. The limits of the CDR3 on the DNA are not certain, so only TCRdb's listed CDR3 is given. The V gene is TRBV14, the J gene TRBJ1-2; the D call TRBD1 from the table was never checked on the DNA. The CDR3 spans 13 amino acids, including both terminal residues. CDR1 and CDR2 (germline): SGHDN, FVKESK. The CDR3 reads CASSQDGQQGLRG.

The V gene is TRBV7-9, the J gene TRBJ2-7; possibly TRBD1 or TRBD2 for D (5 bases each). From germline, CDR1 is SEHNR and CDR2 FQNEAQ (reference sequence). V lost 7 bases and J 5 bases, leaving 15 bases between the germline ends. The CDR3 totals 13 residues. The CDR3 nucleotides are TGTGCCAGCATCCCCGGGGCGGCTCACGAGCAGTACTTC. Its translation: CASIPGAAHEQYF.

This chain uses TRBV9 with TRBJ1-3; D is uncertain. Germline lookup yields CDR1 SGDLS and CDR2 YYNGEE. V lost 0 bases and J 4 bases, leaving 8 bases between the germline ends. The CDR3 extends over 14 amino acids. The CDR3 DNA is TGTGCCAGCAGCGTAGATTTAGGAGGAAACACCATATATTTT. Encoded protein: CASSVDLGGNTIYF.

This clone occurred a few times. J is TRBJ2-7 and V is TRBV4-1; no reliable D call. Germline CDR1 is MGHRA and CDR2 is YSYEKL. CDR3 length equals 13 residues. Deletions cut 0 bases from V and 3 bases from J, with 6 bases between. The chain's CDR3 is CASSQEWLYEQYF. Written as DNA, the CDR3 is TGCGCCAGCAGCCAAGAATGGCTCTACGAGCAGTACTTC.

Here the CDR3 DNA reads TGCAGCGCCCAGCAAGGTCGGAGAGCTTTCTTT. Translated, it gives CSAQQGRRAFF. V and J are TRBV29-1 and TRBJ1-1; D gene ambiguous. Germline assignment: CDR1 SQVTM and CDR2 ANQGSEA. Trimming took 7 bases from V and 10 from J, leaving 16 bases between them. There are 11 residues in the CDR3.

The chain recombines TRBV3-1 (or the pseudogene TRBV3-2) with TRBJ1-3, with D perhaps TRBD1 (5 bases). The V end lost 4 bases, the J end lost 0 bases, and 13 bases lay between the germline ends. The length of the CDR3 is 16 residues. Germline CDR1 is LGHDT and CDR2 is YNNKEL (reference sequence). The CDR3: CASSLSDSLSGNTIYF. In nucleotides, the CDR3 is TGTGCCAGCAGCCTGTCCGACAGCCTCTCTGGAAACACCATATATTTT.

The CDR3 nucleotides are TGTGCCAGCAGTGACGCGGTGGCCGGGACAGACTCCTACGAGCAGTACTTC. Translation: CASSDAVAGTDSYEQYF. The chain recombines TRBV6-1 with TRBJ2-7; 7 positions agree with TRBD1. Germline V gene sequence: CDR1 MNHNS, CDR2 SASEGT. The CDR3 runs 17 residues. J lost 0 bases, V lost 3 bases, and 11 bases had no gene match.

The genes are TRBV4-1 and TRBJ1-6; possible D gene TRBD1, 6 bases. Trimming shortened V by 2 bases and J by 8 bases, and 7 bases separated the two germline ends. Germline CDR1 is MGHRA and CDR2 is YSYEKL. The CDR3 spans 13 residues. The CDR3 bases are TGCGCCAGCAGCCAACCAGGGGATTCACCCCTCCACTTT. This sequence encodes CASSQPGDSPLHF.

J is TRBJ2-7 and V is TRBV7-2; tentatively, D is TRBD1 or TRBD2 (6 bases each). Trimming pared 4 bases from V and 6 bases from J, leaving 13 bases between. Germline V lookup: CDR1 SGHTA, CDR2 FQGNSA. CDR3 length equals 13 residues. In nucleotides, the CDR3 is TGTGCCAGCAGCTCCGCCGGGGGCTCCGAGCAGTACTTC. Protein sequence: CASSSAGGSEQYF.

The rearrangement uses TRBV12-3 or TRBV12-4 and TRBJ1-1; D is unclear. V was clipped by 2 bases and J by 3 bases, with 7 bases between them. The CDR3 covers 13 residues. This CDR3 reads CASSLSSYTEAFF. DNA of the CDR3: TGTGCCAGCAGTTTAAGCTCCTACACTGAAGCTTTCTTT.

The chain uses TRBV19 and TRBJ1-1; D uncertain. The CDR3 length is 12 residues. Germline values: CDR1 LNHDA, CDR2 SQIVND (reference sequence). V lost 3 bases to trimming and J lost 0 bases, with 2 bases between them. The CDR3 nucleotides read TGTGCCAGTAGTATTTTGAACACTGAAGCTTTCTTT. It is translated as CASSILNTEAFF.

This clone was counted a single time. This chain connects TRBV15 to TRBJ2-7; D ambiguous. The V and J ends lost 0 bases and 3 bases respectively, with 9 bases between them. There are 14 residues in the CDR3. Germline V lookup: CDR1 LNHNV, CDR2 YYDKDF (reference sequence). The CDR3 DNA reads as TGTGCCACCAGCAGAGATAGAAAGGGCTACGAGCAGTACTTC. Its translation is CATSRDRKGYEQYF.

This clone came up once. The chain joins TRBV10-2 to TRBJ2-7; D is perhaps TRBD2 (6 bases). CDR1 and CDR2 from the germline V gene are WSHSY and SAAADI. Trimming left V 6 bases short and J 5 bases short, with 17 bases between. This CDR3 region has 14 residues. The CDR3 loop is CASSVGPRENEQYF. CDR3 DNA: TGCGCCAGCAGCGTCGGGCCCCGGGAGAACGAGCAGTACTTC.

This chain joins TRBV3-1 (or the pseudogene TRBV3-2) and TRBJ2-7; the D gene is possibly TRBD2 (5 bases). CDR3 length equals 13 residues. Per the germline V gene, CDR1 is LGHDT and CDR2 is YNNKEL (reference sequence). V was clipped by 1 base and J by 7 bases, with 11 bases between them. CDR3 nucleotide sequence: TGTGCCAGCAGCCAAGGGTTAGCGCGAGAGCAGTACTTC. Translation gives CASSQGLAREQYF.

The rearrangement uses TRBV5-1 and TRBJ2-5; tentative D call: TRBD2 (5 bases). The CDR3 extends over 14 amino acids. The V gene lost 0 bases and the J gene lost 5 bases, with 11 bases spanning the gap. Germline CDR1 and CDR2: SGHRS and YFSETQ. Here the CDR3 reads CASSLGSGRETQYF. CDR3 coding DNA: TGCGCCAGCAGCTTGGGGAGCGGCCGGGAGACCCAGTACTTC.

This sequence joins TRBV25-1 and TRBJ2-7; the D gene is possibly TRBD1 (6 bases). Germline values: CDR1 MGHDK, CDR2 SYGVNS. V gave up 7 bases and J gave up 3 bases, with 16 bases separating them. The CDR3 loop spans 14 amino acids. The CDR3 is CASKEAGANYEQYF. The CDR3 nucleotides are TGTGCCAGCAAAGAGGCAGGGGCGAACTACGAGCAGTACTTC.

V usage is TRBV19 and J usage is TRBJ2-3, with 8 bases fitting TRBD1. V lost 6 bases, J lost 4 bases, and 6 bases stayed unmatched. CDR3 size: 14 residues. The germline CDR1 and CDR2 sequences are LNHDA and SQIVND (reference sequence). The CDR3 sequence: CASRAQGAADTQYF. The CDR3 DNA sequence: TGTGCCAGTAGGGCCCAGGGGGCAGCAGATACGCAGTATTTT.

The CDR3 here is CAWSVPQGQTGTPLHF. CDR3 nucleotides: TGTGCCTGGAGTGTTCCCCAGGGACAAACGGGGACACCCCTCCACTTT. V usage is TRBV30 and J usage is TRBJ1-6; a possible D gene is TRBD1 (6 bases). This CDR3 is built from 16 residues. The V end lost 0 bases, the J end lost 11 bases, and 20 bases lay between the germline ends. From germline, CDR1 is GTSNPN and CDR2 SVGIG (reference sequence). The whole variable domain, remainder taken from reference TRBV30 and TRBJ1-6, is SQTIHQWPATLVQPVGSPLSLECTVEGTSNPNLYWYRQAAGRGLQLLFYSVGIGQISSEVPQNLSASRPQDRQFILSSKKLLLSDSGFYLCAWSVPQGQTGTPLHFGNGTRLTVT.

The chain carries TRBV7-9 and TRBJ1-4, with 8 positions matching TRBD1. Germline CDR1 SEHNR, CDR2 FQNEAQ (reference sequence). The V segment lost 5 bases and the J segment 7 bases; nucleotides outside the gene matches: 9. This CDR3 contains 15 residues. CDR3 amino acids: CASSPSDRASEKLFF. CDR3 DNA sequence: TGTGCCAGCAGCCCCTCGGACAGGGCCAGTGAAAAACTGTTTTTT.